This T cell receptor (beta chain) was found in a study of blood T cell repertoires in COVID-19. On the study more broadly: Specimens from acute and convalescent COVID-19 originated in the United States, Italy and Spain.

Germline CDR1 reads SGHRS; CDR2 reads YFSETQ. With 0 bases removed from V and 4 bases from J, the gap between germline ends came to 12 bases. This CDR3 is built from 15 residues. Profiled with immunoSEQ multiplex PCR; TCRdb holds only in-frame clones, not every one. This sample has fewer than 85,000 clones, with around nine tenths found just once. This rearrangement joins TRBV5-1 to TRBJ2-3; TRBD2 is a possible D gene (8 bases). The TCR was taken from a man aged 50 to 60 with active COVID-19. Sequenced sample: peripheral blood. The DNA for the CDR3 is TGCGCCAGCAGCTTGGTCGGGAGGGGGCCAGATACGCAGTATTTT. Protein: CASSLVGRGPDTQYF. The complete variable domain, with remaining parts taken from reference TRBV5-1 and TRBJ2-3, reads KAGVTQTPRYLIKTRGQQVTLSCSPISGHRSVSWYQQTPGQGLQFLFEYFSETQRNKGNFPGRFSGRQFSNSRSEMNVSTLELGDSALYLCASSLVGRGPDTQYFGPGTRLTVL.